The 32 T cell receptor beta chains reported below all come from one sample, sequenced in a study of identical twins. TCRdb called the 5' RACE reads again in MiXCR, with one record for every CDR3 protein. The data show 200,000 to 250,000 distinct CDR3 sequences, about 7% seen once. The sample also formed part of further work on yellow fever vaccine responses in identical twins.

Sample: memory (CD45RO+) T cells sorted from blood. The receptors come from a woman younger than 35 in good health.

The rearrangement uses TRBV7-9 and TRBJ2-7, with 8 bases fitting TRBD1. V lost 5 bases to trimming and J lost 6 bases; unmatched junction nucleotides: 6. CDR1 is SEHNR, CDR2 FQNEAQ, per germline (reference sequence). This CDR3 has 13 amino acids. The CDR3 DNA follows: TGTGCCAGCAGCATGCAGGGGGCTGGCGAGCAGTACTTC. The encoded protein is CASSMQGAGEQYF.

A few counts support this clonotype. The rearrangement links TRBV14 to TRBJ2-3; D is ambiguous. Trimming cost V 5 bases and J 12 bases, with 15 bases left between them. The CDR3 is made up of 12 amino acids. Germline V gene lookup returns CDR1 SGHDN and CDR2 FVKESK. CDR3 sequence: CASSSLKSIQYF. CDR3 DNA: TGTGCCAGCAGCTCCCTAAAGTCTATTCAGTATTTT. Full variable domain (rest looked up from reference TRBV14 and TRBJ2-3): EAGVTQFPSHSVIEKGQTVTLRCDPISGHDNLYWYRRVMGKEIKFLLHFVKESKQDESGMPNNRFLAERTGGTYSTLKVQPAELEDSGVYFCASSSLKSIQYFGPGTRLTVL.

This chain connects TRBV6-1 to TRBJ2-7; D ambiguous. The length of the CDR3 is 14 residues. V gave up 7 bases and J gave up 3 bases, with 16 bases separating them. Germline-derived CDR1 and CDR2 are MNHNS and SASEGT. The CDR3 coding sequence is TGTGCCAGCACTGTCCACCTCGACGTCTACGAGCAGTACTTC. Translated: CASTVHLDVYEQYF.

The genes are TRBV20-1 and TRBJ2-3; D is perhaps TRBD1 or TRBD2 (6 bases each). CDR3 length: 16 amino acids. With 5 bases removed from V and 5 bases from J, the gap between germline ends came to 23 bases. Germline lookup yields CDR1 DFQATT and CDR2 SNEGSKA (reference sequence). CDR3: CSAEPLIPGAGDTQYF. Here the CDR3 DNA reads TGCAGTGCTGAACCACTGATTCCGGGGGCCGGAGATACGCAGTATTTT.

Worth noting for this clonotype: This may arise from a read error, as a much more abundant clone is one base away. The chain couples TRBV3-1 to TRBJ2-7; D is perhaps TRBD1 (6 bases). Trimming removed 7 bases from V and 9 bases from J, with 25 bases in between. The CDR3 totals 15 residues. The germline V gene has CDR1 LGHDT and CDR2 YNNKEL (reference sequence). Written as DNA, the CDR3 is TGTGCCAGCACCCCAACGGACAGACCCTATACGAGGCAGTACTTC. Amino acids: CASTPTDRPYTRQYF.

This clonotype has a count of ten or more. CDR3 in amino acids: CASRHTGTKPNEQFF. CDR3 in DNA: TGTGCCAGCAGACATACCGGGACCAAACCCAATGAGCAGTTCTTC. This chain uses TRBV7-2 with TRBJ2-1; D may match TRBD1 or TRBD2 (5 bases each). The CDR3 contains 15 residues. With 6 bases removed from V and 6 bases from J, the gap between germline ends came to 18 bases. Per germline, CDR1 SGHTA and CDR2 FQGNSA.

This clonotype has a handful of counts. The CDR3 is CASSLGGSGNEQFF. CDR3 bases: TGTGCCAGCAGCTTAGGCGGGAGCGGGAATGAGCAGTTCTTC. The chain couples TRBV11-2 to TRBJ2-1; 7 bases line up with TRBD2. J was trimmed by 7 bases and V by 1 base; bases with no gene match: 4. The CDR3 has 14 amino acids. Germline values: CDR1 SGHAT, CDR2 FQNNGV.

The V call is TRBV9, the J call TRBJ2-1; TRBD2 aligns across 7 bases. Germline V CDR1 and CDR2: SGDLS, YYNGEE. The CDR3 has 15 residues. The junction had 13 bases not matched to a gene; V was cut back by 8 bases and J by 5 bases. CDR3 region: CASTDGLGLNNEQFF. The CDR3 DNA sequence: TGTGCCAGTACCGATGGACTAGGACTTAACAATGAGCAGTTCTTC.

This clonotype was seen more than once but under ten times. V usage is TRBV5-1 and J usage is TRBJ2-7, with D perhaps TRBD1 or TRBD2 (5 bases each). Trimming shortened V by 0 bases and J by 4 bases, and 11 bases separated the two germline ends. The germline V gene encodes CDR1 SGHRS and CDR2 YFSETQ. The CDR3 consists of 14 residues. In DNA form, the CDR3 reads TGCGCCAGCAGCTTGGCTGGCAGGGAGTACGAGCAGTACGTC. Its translation: CASSLAGREYEQYV.

This sequence joins TRBV5-1 and TRBJ2-2; a weak D match, TRBD2 (6 bases). There are 13 residues in the CDR3. V lost 7 bases and J 4 bases, leaving 11 bases between the germline ends. Germline CDR1 SGHRS, CDR2 YFSETQ. In DNA, the CDR3 is TGCGCCAGCGCTCTGGGGGGCACCGGGGAGCTGTTTTTT. Its protein product is CASALGGTGELFF.

This clonotype showed up just a few times. This sequence joins TRBV5-1 and TRBJ2-3; 9 bases agree with TRBD1. The CDR3 has 17 amino acids. Germline-derived CDR1 and CDR2 are SGHRS and YFSETQ. V shed 4 bases, J shed 5 bases, and the junction held 14 bases outside the gene matches. DNA of the CDR3: TGCGCCAGCAGCCTACAGATCTTGGACAGGGGCCGAGATACGCAGTATTTT. Amino acids: CASSLQILDRGRDTQYF. The whole variable domain, filled in from reference TRBV5-1 and TRBJ2-3, reads KAGVTQTPRYLIKTRGQQVTLSCSPISGHRSVSWYQQTPGQGLQFLFEYFSETQRNKGNFPGRFSGRQFSNSRSEMNVSTLELGDSALYLCASSLQILDRGRDTQYFGPGTRLTVL.

The chain combines TRBV11-1 with TRBJ2-1; TRBD1 matches 8 bases. The CDR3 consists of 12 residues. The V gene's germline CDR1 is SGHAT and CDR2 FQDESV (reference sequence). The V segment lost 8 bases and the J segment 6 bases; nucleotides outside the gene matches: 3. The CDR3 bases are TGTGCCAGCTGGGACAGGATCAATGAGCAGTTCTTC. It is translated as CASWDRINEQFF.

V is TRBV12-3 or TRBV12-4 and J is TRBJ2-3; 8 nucleotides align to TRBD2. V lost 6 bases to trimming and J lost 2 bases; unmatched junction nucleotides: 10. The CDR3 length is 16 residues. The CDR3 here is CASSRSGLGNTDTQYF. Written as DNA, the CDR3 is TGTGCCAGCAGCCGATCGGGACTAGGTAACACAGATACGCAGTATTTT.

This clonotype was counted only a few times. This chain joins TRBV19 and TRBJ2-3; D gene unclear. Germline assignment: CDR1 LNHDA and CDR2 SQIVND (reference sequence). Trimming cost V 2 bases and J 0 bases, with 6 bases left between them. The CDR3 is made up of 14 amino acids. CDR3 sequence: CASSISGSTDTQYF. The DNA of the CDR3 is TGTGCCAGTAGTATATCCGGTAGCACAGATACGCAGTATTTT.

A few counts support this clonotype. The chain couples TRBV19 to TRBJ1-1; 8 bases fit TRBD1. V shed 5 bases and J 4 bases; nucleotides not matched to a gene: 6. This CDR3 contains 14 residues. Germline CDR1 LNHDA, CDR2 SQIVND (reference sequence). CDR3 loop: CASSGQGWGTEAFF. CDR3 DNA sequence: TGTGCCAGTAGTGGACAGGGATGGGGCACTGAAGCTTTCTTT.

J is TRBJ2-7 and V is TRBV7-9; 13 bases fit TRBD2. Losses at the gene ends were 5 bases for V and 0 bases for J; bases not matched to a gene: 1. This CDR3 has 15 residues. Germline V gene data show CDR1 as SEHNR and CDR2 as FQNEAQ (reference sequence). CDR3 DNA: TGTGCCAGCAGCCGGACTAGCGGGAGCTCCTACGAGCAGTACTTC. It encodes CASSRTSGSSYEQYF.

The chain links TRBV18 to TRBJ1-3; 7 bases agree with TRBD1. Germline V lookup: CDR1 KGHSH, CDR2 LQKENI. The CDR3 is 16 residues long. Unmatched junction bases numbered 4, after V lost 2 bases and J lost 0 bases. This CDR3 reads CASSPATGHSGNTIYF. The CDR3 DNA reads TGTGCCAGCTCACCAGCGACAGGGCACTCTGGAAACACCATATATTTT.

This clonotype was observed a few times. The rearrangement uses TRBV5-1 and TRBJ2-3; D call uncertain. V lost 0 bases and J 4 bases, leaving 6 bases between the germline ends. The CDR3 runs 13 residues. The germline CDR1 and CDR2 sequences are SGHRS and YFSETQ. For the CDR3, the DNA is TGCGCCAGCAGCTTGGAGCATTCAGATACGCAGTATTTT. Encoded protein: CASSLEHSDTQYF.

This rearrangement joins TRBV19 to TRBJ1-2; weak D call: TRBD1 (5 bases). CDR1 is LNHDA and CDR2 is SQIVND in the germline V gene (reference sequence). V lost 0 bases and J 4 bases, leaving 15 bases between the germline ends. The CDR3 has 16 residues. CDR3 in DNA: TGTGCCAGTAGTATAGAGGACACCCAGCTGGGCTATGGCTACACCTTC. Translation gives CASSIEDTQLGYGYTF.

This clonotype came up many times. This sequence joins TRBV5-1 and TRBJ2-5, with TRBD1 identical over 7 bases. V dropped 4 bases and J dropped 1; count of bases not matched to a gene: 4. The CDR3 spans 14 residues. Germline V CDR1 and CDR2: SGHRS, YFSETQ. CDR3 sequence: CASSKQGPQETQYF. The CDR3 DNA is TGCGCCAGCAGCAAACAGGGGCCCCAAGAGACCCAGTACTTC.

This clonotype was detected many times. V and J are TRBV7-8 and TRBJ1-2, with D perhaps TRBD1 (6 bases). V lost 4 bases to trimming and J lost 7 bases, with 25 bases between them. The germline V gene encodes CDR1 SGHVS and CDR2 FQNEAQ. The CDR3 contains 17 residues. This CDR3 is CASSSRSRGSVTAGYTF. CDR3 in DNA: TGTGCCAGCAGCTCTCGCTCCAGGGGTTCGGTAACAGCTGGCTACACCTTC.

The chain combines TRBV6-1 with TRBJ2-3; maybe TRBD1 (5 bases). Germline CDR1 MNHNS, CDR2 SASEGT. The CDR3 loop spans 14 amino acids. Deletions cut 6 bases from V and 2 bases from J, with 12 bases between. CDR3 DNA sequence: TGTGCCAGCAGACAACAGGAACTCACAGATACGCAGTATTTT. Amino acids: CASRQQELTDTQYF.

This chain uses TRBV25-1 with TRBJ2-7; possible D gene TRBD2, 6 bases. CDR1 and CDR2 (germline): MGHDK, SYGVNS. CDR3 length equals 13 residues. Trimming shortened V by 4 bases and J by 3 bases, and 10 bases separated the two germline ends. The CDR3, as DNA: TGTGCCAGCAGTGGTCGGACTAACTACGAGCAGTACTTC. It specifies CASSGRTNYEQYF.

This clonotype was observed a handful of times. The J gene is TRBJ2-1, the V gene TRBV4-1; D gene unclear. The CDR3 runs 15 residues. Between the trimmed V and J ends, which lost 6 bases and 2 bases, there was a span of 14 bases. Germline assignment: CDR1 MGHRA and CDR2 YSYEKL. CDR3 protein: CASRPIGATYNEQFF. CDR3 DNA: TGCGCCAGCAGGCCTATCGGAGCCACCTACAATGAGCAGTTCTTC.

This clonotype was seen many times. The CDR3: CASGTSGSYNEQFF. The CDR3 DNA is TGTGCCAGCGGGACTAGCGGCTCCTACAATGAGCAGTTCTTC. The chain joins TRBV6-1 to TRBJ2-1; 11 positions agree with TRBD2. The CDR3 runs 14 residues. Germline CDR1 reads MNHNS; CDR2 reads SASEGT. The V segment lost 8 bases and the J segment 0 bases; nucleotides outside the gene matches: 0.

This clonotype was observed a handful of times. This chain's CDR3 is CASSLPSGRIGELFF. CDR3 nucleotide sequence: TGTGCCAGCAGTTTGCCTAGCGGGAGAATCGGGGAGCTGTTTTTT. The chain couples TRBV12-3 or TRBV12-4 to TRBJ2-2, with 10 bases identical to TRBD2. This CDR3 contains 15 residues. Trimming at V came to 3 bases and at J to 7 bases, leaving 5 bases not matched to a gene.

Ten or more counts support this clonotype. Its ends do not fully match the called genes, so a read error is possible. The chain joins TRBV6-1 to TRBJ2-1; no firm D call. The CDR3 spans 10 residues. CDR1 MNHNS and CDR2 SASEGT come from the germline V gene. The CDR3 DNA reads as TGTGCCAGCAGTGAGGTGGGCCTGATCTTC. Translating gives CASSEVGLIF.

This clonotype appeared a few times. This chain connects TRBV28 to TRBJ2-3; 7 bases are shared with TRBD2. The V segment lost 7 bases and the J segment 0 bases; nucleotides outside the gene matches: 1. Per germline, CDR1 MDHEN and CDR2 SYDVKM. This CDR3 comprises 13 residues. In nucleotides, the CDR3 is TGTGCCAGCACAGCGGGGAGCACAGATACGCAGTATTTT. It codes for CASTAGSTDTQYF.

This clonotype was detected only a few times. V is TRBV6-5 and J is TRBJ1-6, with D tentatively TRBD1 (5 bases). Germline V gene sequence: CDR1 MNHEY, CDR2 SVGAGI. V shed 0 bases and J shed 6 bases, with 9 bases lying between them. The length of the CDR3 is 15 residues. The DNA for the CDR3 is TGTGCCAGCAGTTACTCCGGGACCACTAATTCACCCCTCCACTTT. Protein product: CASSYSGTTNSPLHF.

V and J are TRBV18 and TRBJ2-2; the D is unclear. This CDR3 is 16 amino acids long. V was clipped by 1 base and J by 0 bases, with 9 bases between them. The V gene's germline CDR1 is KGHSH and CDR2 LQKENI. In DNA form, the CDR3 reads TGTGCCAGCTCACCACGGTACTCCACGAACACCGGGGAGCTGTTTTTT. This codes for CASSPRYSTNTGELFF.

At least ten counts were recorded for this clonotype. The chain uses TRBV20-1 and TRBJ1-1; D is unresolved. CDR1 is DFQATT, CDR2 SNEGSKA, per germline (reference sequence). V was cut by 3 bases and J by 1 base, with 6 bases left in between. The CDR3 length is 12 residues. CDR3: CSAREGNTEAFF. CDR3 in DNA: TGCAGTGCTAGGGAGGGGAACACTGAAGCTTTCTTT.

This clonotype was seen only a few times. The chain couples TRBV6-2 or TRBV6-3 to TRBJ2-3; a weak D match, TRBD1 (6 bases). With 7 bases removed from V and 3 bases from J, the gap between germline ends came to 17 bases. Looked up from germline, CDR1 is MNHEY and CDR2 is SVGEGT. The CDR3 has 15 amino acids. In DNA form, the CDR3 reads TGTGCCAGCATGGGGGCAGCCTACACAACAGATACGCAGTATTTT. It translates to CASMGAAYTTDTQYF.